The rows below give T cell receptor beta chains drawn from one sample of a study of blood T cells in healthy people across ages. TCRdb itself ran the 5' RACE reads through MiXCR, one entry per CDR3 protein. The sample has hundreds of thousands of distinct CDR3 sequences, roughly 25% seen once. The data also belong to a second study, concerning T cells of mothers and their children.

Sequenced material: blood. Receptors originate from a boy between 10 and 17 years old in good health. Each CDR3 is given with its conserved first and last residue.

CDR3 length	V gene	J gene	CDR3 protein
14	TRBV7-4	TRBJ2-2	CASSPGLNTGELFF
15	TRBV9	TRBJ2-7	CASSVGDQDIHEQHF
18	TRBV7-9	TRBJ2-1	CASSPAFQTGSSYNEQFF
14	TRBV7-3	TRBJ2-1	CASSPGLAGSEQFF
13	TRBV29-1	-	CSVAQGSKETQYF
15	TRBV7-9	TRBJ2-7	CASSLFLQGAGEQYF
14	TRBV6-2/TRBV6-3	TRBJ2-7	CASRTRQGFYEQYF
17	TRBV25-1	TRBJ2-3	CASSELGNGPHTDTQYF
18	TRBV6-1	TRBJ2-3	CASSALAGGLYGTDTQYF
14	TRBV5-1	-	CASSPGGRSYEQYF
12	TRBV20-1	TRBJ2-5	CSVIAAMETQYF
16	TRBV7-9	TRBJ2-7	CASSLSTAVQSGEQYF
11	TRBV20-1	TRBJ2-2	CSARTSGELFF
15	TRBV7-9	TRBJ2-2	CASSLGGSAGGELFF
14	TRBV7-8	TRBJ1-6	CASSLFGVESPLHF
15	TRBV25-1	TRBJ2-7	CASTGPTRGTYEQYF
12	TRBV5-1	TRBJ1-2	CASSLGFDGYTF
12	TRBV20-1	TRBJ2-5	CSATAGNETQYF
13	TRBV27	-	CASSLFGGYEQYF
14	TRBV3-1	TRBJ2-5	CASSPGGTQETQYF
14	TRBV5-1	TRBJ2-3	CASCGGRQTDTQYF
16	TRBV7-2	TRBJ2-3	CASSLRQSERTDTQYF
13	TRBV14	TRBJ2-7	CASSQWESYEQYF
13	TRBV6-1	TRBJ1-1	CASSRSLNTEAFF
16	TRBV7-3	TRBJ2-3	CASSLYGSGSSDTQYF
12	TRBV25-1	-	CASSLDRREQFF
14	TRBV18	TRBJ2-5	CASSQREGRETQYF
11	TRBV12-5	TRBJ1-2	CASGLVQGYTF